This is a list of T cell receptor beta chains from one sample in a study of cytomegalovirus exposure and HLA in healthy donors. Data came from immunoSEQ multiplex PCR; TCRdb stores just in-frame clones and leaves some out. The data contain some 190,000 clones, around four fifths of them seen just once; the ten biggest clones take up about 1.9%. Sequenced input: PBMCs. Receptor source: a woman in her 30s in good health and CMV-seronegative. Each CDR3 is given with its conserved first and last residue. Each record gives: D gene, clone size, V gene, J gene, CDR3 DNA, CDR3 protein. A D gene is named only where the DNA matches it firmly. Size values are once, few and many counts, or a class for expanded clones, and some rows have none.

-	-	TRBV19	TRBJ1-1	TGTGCCAGTAGTATCGCCACTCAGGGGAGAGCTTTCTTT	CASSIATQGRAFF
-	-	TRBV5-1	TRBJ1-4	TGCGCCAGCAGCCCACCAATGGGGCCTGAAAAACTGTTTTTT	CASSPPMGPEKLFF
-	-	TRBV2	TRBJ2-1	TGTGCCAGCTCCCGGCTAGCGATTTCGGGGCATCTACACAATGAGCAGTTCTTC	CASSRLAISGHLHNEQFF
-	-	TRBV18	TRBJ2-3	TGTGCCAGCTCACCAAGGGGTAGCACAGATACGCAGTATTTT	CASSPRGSTDTQYF
-	-	TRBV5-5	TRBJ2-2	TGTGCCAGCAGCCCGCAAGACAACAAGTACACCGGGGAGCTGTTTTTT	CASSPQDNKYTGELFF
-	-	TRBV5-1	TRBJ2-1	TGCGCCAGCAGCTTCGACAGTTACAATGAGCAGTTCTTC	CASSFDSYNEQFF
TRBD2	-	TRBV5-1	TRBJ2-5	TGCGCCAGCAGCTTTAGCGGGGGGACAGAAGAGACCCAGTACTTC	CASSFSGGTEETQYF
TRBD1	-	TRBV5-1	TRBJ1-2	TGCGCCAGCAGCTCAGGGACAGGGAACTATGGCTACACCTTC	CASSSGTGNYGYTF
TRBD2	-	TRBV5-1	TRBJ2-7	TGCGCCAGCAGCCCCGGGACTAGCGGGGGAGAGCAGTACTTC	CASSPGTSGGEQYF
-	few	TRBV9	TRBJ1-2	TGTGCCAGCAGCGTATTTACAGGGAATGGCTACACCTTC	CASSVFTGNGYTF
TRBD2	-	TRBV15	TRBJ2-7	TGTGCCACCAGCAGAGGTACTAGCGGGGCACGCTACGAGCAGTACTTC	CATSRGTSGARYEQYF
TRBD2	-	TRBV9	TRBJ2-3	TGTGCCAGCAGCGTAGATAGCGGGACAGATACGCAGTATTTT	CASSVDSGTDTQYF
-	-	TRBV30	TRBJ1-1	TGTGCCTGGAGTAACAGGGTGAACACTGAAGCTTTCTTT	CAWSNRVNTEAFF
-	-	TRBV30	TRBJ2-7	TGTGCCTGGAGTGTATCTCGGACTTGGGCTCGGGAGCAGTACTTC	CAWSVSRTWAREQYF
-	-	TRBV5-1	TRBJ1-4	TGCGCCAGCAGCTTGGCGGGAACTAATGAAAAACTGTTTTTT	CASSLAGTNEKLFF
-	-	TRBV4-1	TRBJ2-7	TGCGCCAGCAGCCAGGCCGACACTCCGTTCGGAGAGCAGTACTTC	CASSQADTPFGEQYF
TRBD1	-	TRBV6-1	TRBJ1-5	TGTGCCAGCAGTGGGGGGGACAGGGGGCGGAGAAGCAATCAGCCCCAGCATTTT	CASSGGDRGRRSNQPQHF